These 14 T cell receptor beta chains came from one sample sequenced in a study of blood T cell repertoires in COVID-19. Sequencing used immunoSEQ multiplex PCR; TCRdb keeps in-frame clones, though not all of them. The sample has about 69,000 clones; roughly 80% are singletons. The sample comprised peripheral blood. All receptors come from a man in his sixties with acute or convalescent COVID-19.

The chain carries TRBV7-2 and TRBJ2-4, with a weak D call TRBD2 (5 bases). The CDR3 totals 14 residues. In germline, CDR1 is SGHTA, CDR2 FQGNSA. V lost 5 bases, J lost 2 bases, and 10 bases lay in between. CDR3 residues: CASSPPTTKNIQYF. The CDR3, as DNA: TGTGCCAGCAGCCCCCCGACTACCAAAAACATTCAGTACTTC.

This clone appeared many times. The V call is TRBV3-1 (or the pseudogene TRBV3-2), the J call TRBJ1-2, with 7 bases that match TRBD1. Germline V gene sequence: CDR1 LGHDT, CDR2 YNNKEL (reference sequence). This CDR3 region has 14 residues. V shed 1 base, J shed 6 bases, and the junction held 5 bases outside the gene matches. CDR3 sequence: CASSQATGTDGYTF. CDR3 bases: TGTGCCAGCAGCCAAGCGACAGGGACGGATGGCTACACCTTC.

CDR3 amino acids: CASSGMDSGEKLFF. In nucleotides, the CDR3 is TGTGCCAGCAGCGGAATGGACAGCGGTGAAAAACTGTTTTTT. J is TRBJ1-4 and V is TRBV13; D perhaps matches TRBD1 (6 bases). V lost 5 bases, J lost 7 bases, and 14 bases lay in between. The germline CDR1 and CDR2 sequences are PRHDT and FYEKMQ (reference sequence). There are 14 residues in the CDR3. Looking up the rest from reference TRBV13 and TRBJ1-4 gives the full variable domain: AAGVIQSPRHLIKEKRETATLKCYPIPRHDTVYWYQQGPGQDPQFLISFYEKMQSDKGSIPDRFSAQQFSDYHSELNMSSLELGDSALYFCASSGMDSGEKLFFGSGTQLSVL.

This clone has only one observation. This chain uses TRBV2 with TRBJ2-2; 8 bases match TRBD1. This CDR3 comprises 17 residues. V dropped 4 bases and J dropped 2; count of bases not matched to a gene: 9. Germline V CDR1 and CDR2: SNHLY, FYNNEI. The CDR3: CASSVILGTGNTGELFF. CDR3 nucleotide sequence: TGTGCCAGCAGTGTAATTTTGGGGACAGGCAACACCGGGGAGCTGTTTTTT.

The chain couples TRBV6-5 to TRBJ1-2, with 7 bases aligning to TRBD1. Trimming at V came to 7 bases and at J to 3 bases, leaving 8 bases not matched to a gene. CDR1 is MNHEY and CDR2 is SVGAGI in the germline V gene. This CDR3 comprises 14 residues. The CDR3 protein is CASTKRDSYYGYTF. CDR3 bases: TGTGCCAGCACCAAGAGGGACAGCTACTATGGCTACACCTTC.

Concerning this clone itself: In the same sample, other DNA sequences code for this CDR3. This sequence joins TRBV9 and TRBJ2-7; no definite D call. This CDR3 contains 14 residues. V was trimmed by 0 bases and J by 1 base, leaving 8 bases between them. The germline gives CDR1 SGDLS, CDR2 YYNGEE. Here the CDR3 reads CASSVGGSSYEQYF. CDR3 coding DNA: TGTGCCAGCAGCGTAGGTGGCTCTTCCTACGAGCAGTACTTC.

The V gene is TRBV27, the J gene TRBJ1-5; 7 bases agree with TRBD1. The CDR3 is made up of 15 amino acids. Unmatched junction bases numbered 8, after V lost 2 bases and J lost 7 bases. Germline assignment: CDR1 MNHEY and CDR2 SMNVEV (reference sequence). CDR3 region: CASSLERTGGQPQHF. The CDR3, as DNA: TGTGCCAGCAGTTTAGAGAGGACAGGAGGACAGCCCCAGCATTTT.

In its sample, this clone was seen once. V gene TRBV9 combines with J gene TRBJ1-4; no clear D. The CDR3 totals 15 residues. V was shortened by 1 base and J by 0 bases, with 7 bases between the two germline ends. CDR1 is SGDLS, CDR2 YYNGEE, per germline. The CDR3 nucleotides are TGTGCCAGCAGCGTACACAGTGCAACTAATGAAAAACTGTTTTTT. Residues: CASSVHSATNEKLFF.

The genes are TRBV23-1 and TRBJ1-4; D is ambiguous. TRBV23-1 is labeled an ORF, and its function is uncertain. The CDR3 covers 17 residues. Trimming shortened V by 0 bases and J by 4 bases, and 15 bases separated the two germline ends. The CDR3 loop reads CASSQSARRGCNEKLFF. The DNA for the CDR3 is TGCGCCAGCAGTCAATCGGCAAGAAGAGGATGTAATGAAAAACTGTTTTTT.

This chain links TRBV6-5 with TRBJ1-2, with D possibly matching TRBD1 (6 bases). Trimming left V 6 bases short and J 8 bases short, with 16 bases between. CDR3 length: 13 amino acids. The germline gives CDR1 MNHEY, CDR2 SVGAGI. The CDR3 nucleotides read TGTGCCAGCAGAGACACAGGGTCTAGCGGCTACACCTTC. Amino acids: CASRDTGSSGYTF.

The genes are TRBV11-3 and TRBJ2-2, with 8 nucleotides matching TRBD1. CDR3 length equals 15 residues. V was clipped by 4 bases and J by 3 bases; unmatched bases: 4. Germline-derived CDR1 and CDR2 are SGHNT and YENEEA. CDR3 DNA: TGTGCCAGCAGCTCCGGACAGGGCTACACCGGGGAGCTGTTTTTT. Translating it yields CASSSGQGYTGELFF.

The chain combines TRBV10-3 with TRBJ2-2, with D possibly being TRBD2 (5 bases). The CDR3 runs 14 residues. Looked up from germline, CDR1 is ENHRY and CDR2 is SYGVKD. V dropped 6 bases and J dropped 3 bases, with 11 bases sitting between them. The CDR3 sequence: CAISGDRDTGELFF. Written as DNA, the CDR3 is TGTGCCATCAGCGGGGATCGAGACACCGGGGAGCTGTTTTTT.

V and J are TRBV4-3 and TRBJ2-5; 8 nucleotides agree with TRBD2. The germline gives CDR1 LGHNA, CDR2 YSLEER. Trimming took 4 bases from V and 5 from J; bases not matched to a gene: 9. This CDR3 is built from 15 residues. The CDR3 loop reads CASSPQRGPAETQYF. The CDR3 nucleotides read TGCGCCAGCAGCCCGCAGCGGGGGCCCGCCGAGACCCAGTACTTC.

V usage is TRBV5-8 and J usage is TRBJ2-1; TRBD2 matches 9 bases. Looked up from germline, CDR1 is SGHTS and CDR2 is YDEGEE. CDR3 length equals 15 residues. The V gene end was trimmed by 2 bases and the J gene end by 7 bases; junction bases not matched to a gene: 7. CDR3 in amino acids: CASSLRGGAINEQFF. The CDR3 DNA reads TGTGCCAGCAGCTTACGCGGGGGGGCCATAAATGAGCAGTTCTTC. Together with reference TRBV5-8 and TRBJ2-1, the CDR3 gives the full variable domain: EAGVTQSPTHLIKTRGQQATLRCSPISGHTSVYWYQQALGLGLQFLLWYDEGEERNRGNFPPRFSGRQFPNYSSELNVNALELEDSALYLCASSLRGGAINEQFFGPGTRLTVL.